This TCR beta chain comes out of a study of OX40 agonist ivuxolimab in advanced cancers. Looking at the study overall: Ivuxolimab is an agonistic anti-OX40 (CD134) antibody, and patients were treated with it.

The junction had 5 bases not matched to a gene; V was cut back by 0 bases and J by 2 bases. This CDR3 spans 16 amino acids. Germline V lookup: CDR1 SGHRS, CDR2 YFSETQ. Profiling relied on immunoSEQ multiplex PCR, and the TCRdb table lists in-frame clones only, not all of them. In the table there are over 90,000 clones, 90% of which are singletons. This TCR was sampled from an adult with an advanced solid tumor such as melanoma, head and neck, liver or kidney cancer. The material was CD4+ or CD8+ T cells sorted from blood, obtained in a trial of the OX40 agonist ivuxolimab. The chain is built from TRBV5-1 and TRBJ2-1; 7 nucleotides agree with TRBD2. DNA for the CDR3: TGCGCCAGCAGCTTGGGTGATGGGGGGGCCTACAATGAGCAGTTCTTC. This codes for CASSLGDGGAYNEQFF.